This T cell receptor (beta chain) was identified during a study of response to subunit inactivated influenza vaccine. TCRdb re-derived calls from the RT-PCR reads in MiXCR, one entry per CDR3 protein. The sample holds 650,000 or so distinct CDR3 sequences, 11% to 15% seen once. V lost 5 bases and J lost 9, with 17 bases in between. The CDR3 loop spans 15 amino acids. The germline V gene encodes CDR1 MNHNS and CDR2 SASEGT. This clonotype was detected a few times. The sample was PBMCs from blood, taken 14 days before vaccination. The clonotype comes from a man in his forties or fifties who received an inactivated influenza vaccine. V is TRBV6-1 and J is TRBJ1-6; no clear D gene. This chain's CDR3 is CASSLRPPGGSPLHF. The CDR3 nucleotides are TGTGCCAGCAGTCTTCGACCCCCCGGAGGTTCACCCCTCCACTTT.